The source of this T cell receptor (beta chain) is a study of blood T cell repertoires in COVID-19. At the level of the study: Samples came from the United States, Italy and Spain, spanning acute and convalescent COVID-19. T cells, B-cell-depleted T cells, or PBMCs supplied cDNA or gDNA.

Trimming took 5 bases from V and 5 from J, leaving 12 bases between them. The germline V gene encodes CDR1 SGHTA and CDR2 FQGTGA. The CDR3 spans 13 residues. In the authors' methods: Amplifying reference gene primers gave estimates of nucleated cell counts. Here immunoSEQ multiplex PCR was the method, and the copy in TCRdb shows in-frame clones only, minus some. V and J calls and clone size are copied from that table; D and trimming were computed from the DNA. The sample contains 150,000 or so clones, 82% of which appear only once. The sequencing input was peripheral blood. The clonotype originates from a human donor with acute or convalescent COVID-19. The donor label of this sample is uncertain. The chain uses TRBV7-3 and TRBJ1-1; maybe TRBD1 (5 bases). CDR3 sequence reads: CASSPAGGTEAFF. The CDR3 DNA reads TGTGCCAGCAGCCCTGCCGGGGGGACTGAAGCTTTCTTT.